Each of the 21 T cell receptor beta chains below was sequenced from the same sample in a study of blood T cell repertoires in COVID-19. The assay was immunoSEQ multiplex PCR, and TCRdb's table has in-frame clones only and misses some. The profile shows some 220,000 clones, over 75% of them singletons. Sequenced input: peripheral blood. The receptors were gathered from a human donor in a cohort sampled during active COVID-19.

V and J are TRBV7-2 and TRBJ2-1, with 10 bases identical to TRBD1. The CDR3 runs to 15 residues. Germline values: CDR1 SGHTA, CDR2 FQGNSA. J was trimmed by 6 bases and V by 3 bases; bases with no gene match: 5. This CDR3 reads CASSLRDRGINEQFF. The CDR3 coding sequence is TGTGCCAGCAGCTTGAGGGACAGGGGAATCAATGAGCAGTTCTTC.

The chain is built from TRBV6-5 and TRBJ1-5, with 10 bases fitting TRBD1. The CDR3 totals 13 residues. Germline trimming cut 8 bases from V and 8 bases from J; bases unmatched to any gene: 6. Germline lookup yields CDR1 MNHEY and CDR2 SVGAGI. The DNA for the CDR3 is TGTGCCAGCTGGGGGACAGGGGTTAAGCCCCAGCATTTT. Translated, it gives CASWGTGVKPQHF.

V is TRBV28 and J is TRBJ2-7; possible D gene TRBD1, 6 bases. Trimming removed 3 bases at V and 5 bases at J, with 14 bases between. The CDR3 runs to 14 residues. Germline assignment: CDR1 MDHEN and CDR2 SYDVKM. CDR3 amino acids: CASSFPSGDNEQYF. As DNA, the CDR3 is TGTGCCAGCAGTTTCCCTTCCGGGGACAACGAGCAGTACTTC.

This clone has a single count. The same CDR3 arises from other DNA sequences in this sample as well. The rearrangement links TRBV4-3 to TRBJ1-4, with TRBD1 identical over 8 bases. The germline gives CDR1 LGHNA, CDR2 YSLEER. This CDR3 comprises 14 residues. The V and J ends lost 4 bases and 2 bases, in that order; junction bases with no gene match: 0. The CDR3 here is CASSRTGTNEKLFF. The CDR3 DNA sequence: TGCGCCAGCAGCCGGACAGGGACTAATGAAAAACTGTTTTTT.

The V and J genes are TRBV18 and TRBJ2-1; TRBD1 agrees at 12 bases. Germline-derived CDR1 and CDR2 are KGHSH and LQKENI. The ends lost 0 bases at V and 2 bases at J; junction bases unmatched: 8. The CDR3 sequence is 19 residues long. CDR3 sequence: CASSPPGQGAASAYNEQFF. Written as DNA, the CDR3 is TGTGCCAGCTCACCACCGGGACAGGGGGCCGCTTCAGCCTACAATGAGCAGTTCTTC.

The gene calls are TRBV6-5 and TRBJ1-6; 9 bases fit TRBD1. Germline assignment: CDR1 MNHEY and CDR2 SVGAGI. V lost 3 bases and J lost 7; bases outside the gene matches: 7. CDR3 size: 16 residues. The CDR3 is CASSYSRDRVNSPLHF. CDR3 sequence (DNA): TGTGCCAGCAGTTATTCCCGGGACAGGGTCAATTCACCCCTCCACTTT.

The chain uses TRBV7-6 and TRBJ1-4; 9 nucleotides line up with TRBD1. J was trimmed by 3 bases and V by 5 bases; bases with no gene match: 4. CDR1 SGHVS and CDR2 FNYEAQ come from the germline V gene. The CDR3 spans 15 residues. For the CDR3, the DNA is TGTGCCAGCAGCCAGACAGGGGGATCTAATGAAAAACTGTTTTTT. Translation gives CASSQTGGSNEKLFF.

The genes are TRBV6-1 and TRBJ2-1; TRBD2 matches at 14 bases. V was clipped by 3 bases and J by 5 bases; unmatched bases: 0. Germline-derived CDR1 and CDR2 are MNHNS and SASEGT. The CDR3 contains 15 residues. The CDR3: CASSEGLAGDNEQFF. The DNA for the CDR3 is TGTGCCAGCAGTGAGGGACTAGCGGGAGACAATGAGCAGTTCTTC.

This chain links TRBV10-3 with TRBJ2-2, with D possibly TRBD1 on 5 matching bases. This CDR3 region has 13 residues. Deletions cut 8 bases from V and 1 base from J, with 8 bases between. Germline values: CDR1 ENHRY, CDR2 SYGVKD. As DNA, the CDR3 is TGTGCCATCCAGACAGAGAACACCGGGGAGCTGTTTTTT. Its translation is CAIQTENTGELFF.

V gene TRBV2 combines with J gene TRBJ2-3, with unresolved D. Germline CDR1 SNHLY, CDR2 FYNNEI. This CDR3 has 15 residues. Between the trimmed V and J ends, which lost 5 bases and 6 bases, there was a span of 18 bases. The CDR3 spells CASSIRRNMRDTQYF. The CDR3 bases are TGTGCCAGCAGTATTCGGCGTAACATGAGGGATACGCAGTATTTT.

The chain uses TRBV20-1 and TRBJ2-7, with 10 nucleotides matching TRBD2. The germline V gene has CDR1 DFQATT and CDR2 SNEGSKA (reference sequence). The CDR3 runs to 14 residues. The V segment lost 3 bases and the J segment 4 bases; nucleotides outside the gene matches: 6. CDR3 DNA sequence: TGCAGTGCTAGTCTGCCTAGCGGGAGTTACGAGCAGTACTTC. Residues: CSASLPSGSYEQYF.

V gene TRBV2 combines with J gene TRBJ1-1; possibly TRBD1 for D (6 bases). CDR3 length equals 16 residues. V lost 6 bases and J 1 base, leaving 18 bases between the germline ends. Germline CDR1 is SNHLY and CDR2 is FYNNEI. In DNA form, the CDR3 reads TGTGCCAGCAGCGGCAGGGGCGGTTGGGGGAACACTGAAGCTTTCTTT. The encoded protein is CASSGRGGWGNTEAFF. The complete variable domain, with remaining parts taken from reference TRBV2 and TRBJ1-1, reads EPEVTQTPSHQVTQMGQEVILRCVPISNHLYFYWYRQILGQKVEFLVSFYNNEISEKSEIFDDQFSVERPDGSNFTLKIRSTKLEDSAMYFCASSGRGGWGNTEAFFGQGTRLTVV.

The V call is TRBV3-1 (or the pseudogene TRBV3-2), the J call TRBJ1-1; 8 bases are shared with TRBD1. Germline lookup yields CDR1 LGHDT and CDR2 YNNKEL (reference sequence). The CDR3 runs 15 residues. V was clipped by 4 bases and J by 4 bases; unmatched bases: 8. This chain's CDR3 is CASSPTGGVGTEAFF. The CDR3, as DNA: TGTGCCAGCAGCCCCACAGGGGGGGTGGGCACTGAAGCTTTCTTT.

In this sample, this clone turned up once. J is TRBJ2-2 and V is TRBV28; D remains unclear. CDR3 length: 15 residues. Trimming removed 3 bases from V and 2 bases from J, with 10 bases in between. CDR1 is MDHEN and CDR2 is SYDVKM in the germline V gene. The CDR3 region has the DNA TGTGCCAGCAGTTTTGCGGCAGCCAACACCGGGGAGCTGTTTTTT. Encoded protein: CASSFAAANTGELFF.

The CDR3 here is CASSVGTVPNTEAFF. In nucleotides, the CDR3 is TGTGCCAGCAGCGTGGGGACAGTCCCGAACACTGAAGCTTTCTTT. The chain combines TRBV9 with TRBJ1-1; 7 bases map to TRBD1. The length of the CDR3 is 15 residues. V shed 2 bases, J shed 1 base, and the junction held 5 bases outside the gene matches. Germline V gene data show CDR1 as SGDLS and CDR2 as YYNGEE. Complete variable domain (other parts from reference TRBV9 and TRBJ1-1): DSGVTQTPKHLITATGQRVTLRCSPRSGDLSVYWYQQSLDQGLQFLIQYYNGEERAKGNILERFSAQQFPDLHSELNLSSLELGDSALYFCASSVGTVPNTEAFFGQGTRLTVV.

Remarks on this clone: This CDR3 is also generated by other DNA sequences in the sample. The CDR3 region is CASSLGGWETQYF. CDR3 DNA: TGTGCCAGCAGCTTAGGCGGGTGGGAGACCCAGTACTTC. The J gene is TRBJ2-5, the V gene TRBV7-3; a possible D gene is TRBD2 (5 bases). In germline, CDR1 is SGHTA, CDR2 FQGTGA. The CDR3 has 13 amino acids. Deletions cut 2 bases from V and 5 bases from J, with 9 bases between.

This sequence joins TRBV2 and TRBJ1-1, with a weak D call TRBD1 (5 bases). CDR1 and CDR2 from the germline V gene are SNHLY and FYNNEI. CDR3 size: 14 residues. V lost 6 bases and J 5 bases, leaving 16 bases between the germline ends. In DNA, the CDR3 is TGTGCCAGCAGGACTTGGGGCGTATGGACTGAAGCTTTCTTT. Translation gives CASRTWGVWTEAFF.

The DNA for the CDR3 is TGTGCCAGCAGTTTTCGGGCGGGGTCTTGGGATGAGCAGTTCTTC. It is translated as CASSFRAGSWDEQFF. V and J are TRBV28 and TRBJ2-1; D possibly corresponds to TRBD2 (6 bases). V lost 3 bases and J lost 8, with 17 bases in between. The CDR3 is made up of 15 amino acids. Germline V gene data show CDR1 as MDHEN and CDR2 as SYDVKM.

The CDR3 loop is CASSFGTGDGYTF. The CDR3 nucleotides read TGTGCCAGCAGCTTCGGGACAGGGGATGGCTACACCTTC. V usage is TRBV7-9 and J usage is TRBJ1-2; 10 nucleotides line up with TRBD1. Germline V CDR1 and CDR2: SEHNR, FQNEAQ (reference sequence). CDR3 length: 13 residues. The junction had 1 base not matched to a gene; V was cut back by 3 bases and J by 6 bases.

On this clone: Other DNA sequences within the sample encode an identical CDR3. The chain combines TRBV5-1 with TRBJ1-1, with a weak D call TRBD1 (5 bases). Germline-derived CDR1 and CDR2 are SGHRS and YFSETQ. With 2 bases removed from V and 1 base from J, the gap between germline ends came to 9 bases. The CDR3 has 14 amino acids. The CDR3 DNA sequence: TGCGCCAGCAGCTTAATAGGACAGAACACTGAAGCTTTCTTT. This gives the protein CASSLIGQNTEAFF.

This chain links TRBV7-8 with TRBJ2-2; possibly TRBD1 for D (5 bases). The CDR3 is 15 residues long. V lost 4 bases, J lost 0 bases, and 9 bases lay in between. CDR1 is SGHVS, CDR2 FQNEAQ, per germline. The CDR3 DNA reads as TGTGCCAGCAGCTGGGGCAGTTCGAACACCGGGGAGCTGTTTTTT. Amino acids: CASSWGSSNTGELFF.